The 23 T cell receptor beta chains in this list originate from one sample, sequenced in a study of blood T cell repertoires in COVID-19. TCRdb keeps only in-frame clones here, not all; method: immunoSEQ multiplex PCR. The sample includes about 120,000 clones, more than 60% of them seen just once. Source material: peripheral blood. These receptors all come from a man aged 65 to 79 with acute or convalescent COVID-19.

This clone was counted many times. The gene calls are TRBV5-1 and TRBJ1-3; D not resolved. V dropped 0 bases and J dropped 0 bases, with 7 bases sitting between them. CDR1 is SGHRS, CDR2 YFSETQ, per germline. This CDR3 is built from 15 residues. The CDR3 region has the DNA TGCGCCAGCAGCTTGGCTCCCAGCTCTGGAAACACCATATATTTT. Translating it yields CASSLAPSSGNTIYF.

This clone was counted between two and nine times. The chain carries TRBV6-6 and TRBJ1-1; no definite D call. Per germline, CDR1 MNHNY and CDR2 SVGAGI (reference sequence). Trimming pared 6 bases from V and 4 bases from J, leaving 3 bases between. This CDR3 comprises 10 residues. CDR3 coding DNA: TGTGCCAGCAGCCGCACTGAAGCTTTCTTT. Residues: CASSRTEAFF.

The chain is built from TRBV12-3 or TRBV12-4 and TRBJ2-7, with TRBD1 identical over 7 bases. The CDR3 is 13 residues long. Trimming at V came to 6 bases and at J to 1 base, leaving 3 bases not matched to a gene. The CDR3, as DNA: TGTGCCAGCAGCCTGGGACAGTCCTACGAGCAGTACTTC. Protein: CASSLGQSYEQYF.

The gene calls are TRBV6-5 and TRBJ1-5; TRBD1 might be the D (6 bases). The V gene lost 7 bases and the J gene lost 7 bases, with 20 bases spanning the gap. Germline-derived CDR1 and CDR2 are MNHEY and SVGAGI. This CDR3 comprises 15 residues. The CDR3 protein is CASTQEQGGKQPQHF. In DNA, the CDR3 is TGTGCCAGCACCCAAGAACAAGGGGGTAAACAGCCCCAGCATTTT.

The J gene is TRBJ1-2, the V gene TRBV4-3; D gene uncertain. The length of the CDR3 is 15 residues. The ends were cut back, 0 bases at V and 4 bases at J, with 12 bases in the middle. Germline V gives CDR1 LGHNA, CDR2 YSLEER. The CDR3 here is CASSQDTGLGYGYTF. CDR3 in DNA: TGCGCCAGCAGCCAAGATACGGGTTTGGGCTATGGCTACACCTTC.

This clone came up once. V usage is TRBV5-1 and J usage is TRBJ2-2; TRBD2 matches 10 bases. This CDR3 has 17 amino acids. The germline V gene encodes CDR1 SGHRS and CDR2 YFSETQ. V lost 3 bases and J lost 1; bases outside the gene matches: 6. The CDR3 sequence is CASSSRTSGGNTGELFF. The CDR3 bases are TGCGCCAGCAGCTCCAGGACTAGCGGTGGGAACACCGGGGAGCTGTTTTTT.

This clone appeared a few times. The genes are TRBV5-1 and TRBJ2-7, with a tentative D call TRBD1 (5 bases). CDR1 and CDR2 from the germline V gene are SGHRS and YFSETQ. Trimming took off 9 bases at V and 3 bases at J, with 13 bases between the two ends. This CDR3 region has 12 residues. The CDR3 sequence: CATSSQGYEQYF. The CDR3 bases are TGCGCCACCTCGTCCCAGGGCTACGAGCAGTACTTC. The full variable domain, in which reference TRBV5-1 and TRBJ2-7 provide the parts outside the CDR3, is KAGVTQTPRYLIKTRGQQVTLSCSPISGHRSVSWYQQTPGQGLQFLFEYFSETQRNKGNFPGRFSGRQFSNSRSEMNVSTLELGDSALYLCATSSQGYEQYFGPGTRLTVT.

The V and J genes are TRBV19 and TRBJ2-3, with 7 bases matching TRBD1. CDR3 length equals 14 residues. The J segment lost 2 bases and the V segment lost 5 bases, leaving 4 bases of the junction unmatched. The germline V gene has CDR1 LNHDA and CDR2 SQIVND (reference sequence). The CDR3 sequence: CASSSGQFTDTQYF. The DNA of the CDR3 is TGTGCCAGTAGTTCGGGACAGTTCACAGATACGCAGTATTTT.

The CDR3 region has the DNA TGTGCCAGTAGTCCAAAGACAGGGCTCTACGAGCAGTACTTC. Its protein is CASSPKTGLYEQYF. The chain is built from TRBV19 and TRBJ2-7; TRBD1 agrees at 7 bases. V shed 5 bases, J shed 3 bases, and the junction held 7 bases outside the gene matches. The germline gives CDR1 LNHDA, CDR2 SQIVND (reference sequence). The CDR3 covers 14 residues.

The chain recombines TRBV7-2 with TRBJ2-7; 9 bases align to TRBD2. After removal of 6 bases from V and 7 bases from J, the junction contained 10 bases not matched to a gene. Germline values: CDR1 SGHTA, CDR2 FQGNSA. The CDR3 is 14 residues long. This chain's CDR3 is CASRPSLAGGEQYF. CDR3 nucleotides: TGTGCCAGCAGGCCCTCACTGGCGGGGGGGGAGCAGTACTTC.

The sample holds one count of this clone. V is TRBV5-4 and J is TRBJ2-5; 15 bases match TRBD2. Trimming took 5 bases from V and 2 from J; bases not matched to a gene: 10. Germline V gene data show CDR1 as SGHNT and CDR2 as YYREEE (reference sequence). The CDR3 contains 18 residues. The CDR3: CASRPGLAGGPGQETQYF. The CDR3, as DNA: TGTGCCAGCAGACCCGGACTAGCGGGGGGGCCGGGGCAAGAGACCCAGTACTTC.

The CDR3 bases are TGTGCCAGCAGCTTGGTCCCACCGGGACAGGGGGCAGGCAATCAGCCCCAGCATTTT. It translates to CASSLVPPGQGAGNQPQHF. The rearrangement links TRBV5-5 to TRBJ1-5; 12 bases fit TRBD1. The CDR3 covers 19 residues. Germline V gene lookup returns CDR1 SGHKS and CDR2 YYEKEE (reference sequence). The junction had 9 bases not matched to a gene; V was cut back by 0 bases and J by 2 bases.

This clone has just one count. The rearrangement links TRBV20-1 to TRBJ1-2; D possibly corresponds to TRBD1 (5 bases). The CDR3 loop spans 11 amino acids. The V gene's germline CDR1 is DFQATT and CDR2 SNEGSKA (reference sequence). The V end was cut by 4 bases, the J end by 7 bases, with 10 bases between. CDR3 nucleotide sequence: TGCAGTGCTAAATGGGGGGGTGGCTACACCTTC. Translation gives CSAKWGGGYTF.

As for this clone: Other DNA sequences in this specimen translate into the identical CDR3. V usage is TRBV19 and J usage is TRBJ1-4, with 9 bases fitting TRBD1. V lost 3 bases, J lost 6 bases, and 5 bases stayed unmatched. Germline V lookup: CDR1 LNHDA, CDR2 SQIVND (reference sequence). The CDR3 sequence is 15 residues long. CDR3 coding DNA: TGTGCCAGTAGTATCGGGACAGGGTGGGATGAAAAACTGTTTTTT. Protein product: CASSIGTGWDEKLFF.

This clone occurred once. The chain joins TRBV4-2 to TRBJ1-1; 7 bases line up with TRBD1. The length of the CDR3 is 17 residues. The germline gives CDR1 LGHNA, CDR2 YNFKEQ. Trimming at V came to 4 bases and at J to 3 bases, leaving 14 bases not matched to a gene. In nucleotides, the CDR3 is TGTGCCAGCAGCCGGACGACAGGGTGGTTCCAGGACACTGAAGCTTTCTTT. Protein sequence: CASSRTTGWFQDTEAFF.

CDR3 sequence reads: CASSARTDQHSPLHF. The CDR3 DNA reads TGTGCCAGCAGTGCCCGGACAGATCAACATTCACCCCTCCACTTT. This rearrangement joins TRBV25-1 to TRBJ1-6; D may be TRBD1 (6 bases). The germline CDR1 and CDR2 sequences are MGHDK and SYGVNS. V lost 4 bases, J lost 8 bases, and 15 bases lay in between. This CDR3 comprises 15 residues.

This clone was seen only once. V gene TRBV9 combines with J gene TRBJ2-1; no reliable D call. V lost 0 bases and J lost 7, with 8 bases in between. The germline gives CDR1 SGDLS, CDR2 YYNGEE. The length of the CDR3 is 13 residues. In DNA form, the CDR3 reads TGTGCCAGCAGCGTAGGCCTAATAAATGAGCAGTTCTTC. Translated, it gives CASSVGLINEQFF. The whole variable domain, filled in from reference TRBV9 and TRBJ2-1, reads DSGVTQTPKHLITATGQRVTLRCSPRSGDLSVYWYQQSLDQGLQFLIQYYNGEERAKGNILERFSAQQFPDLHSELNLSSLELGDSALYFCASSVGLINEQFFGPGTRLTVL.

The chain recombines TRBV19 with TRBJ1-1; 10 nucleotides match TRBD1. CDR1 LNHDA and CDR2 SQIVND come from the germline V gene (reference sequence). The CDR3 extends over 15 amino acids. With V trimmed by 4 bases and J by 3 bases, 5 bases remained unmatched. CDR3 region: CASSTTGGAYTEAFF. CDR3 coding DNA: TGTGCCAGTAGTACGACAGGGGGCGCGTACACTGAAGCTTTCTTT.

With respect to this clone: Other DNA variants within this sample encode the same CDR3. The J gene is TRBJ2-3, the V gene TRBV2; TRBD1 agrees at 8 bases. The CDR3 sequence is 16 residues long. The germline CDR1 and CDR2 sequences are SNHLY and FYNNEI. Trimming took 2 bases from V and 1 from J; bases not matched to a gene: 5. The CDR3 nucleotides are TGTGCCAGCAGTGAACGGGCAGGGGGCCGCACAGATACGCAGTATTTT. It yields the protein CASSERAGGRTDTQYF.

This clone occurred once. The chain joins TRBV5-1 to TRBJ2-7, with TRBD2 matching 10 bases. This CDR3 has 17 residues. Trimming at V came to 3 bases and at J to 2 bases, leaving 11 bases not matched to a gene. CDR1 is SGHRS and CDR2 is YFSETQ in the germline V gene. The DNA of the CDR3 is TGCGCCAGCAGCTCGTCCCCTAGCGGGGGCCCCACCTACGAGCAGTACTTC. Translation: CASSSSPSGGPTYEQYF.

The chain couples TRBV7-2 to TRBJ1-5, with D possibly being TRBD1 (5 bases). Trimming took off 0 bases at V and 4 bases at J, with 10 bases between the two ends. This CDR3 contains 15 residues. Germline assignment: CDR1 SGHTA and CDR2 FQGNSA. CDR3 coding DNA: TGTGCCAGCAGCTTAGCGGGGGGTTCTAATCAGCCCCAGCATTTT. This sequence encodes CASSLAGGSNQPQHF.

This clone came up once. The chain uses TRBV25-1 and TRBJ1-2; TRBD1 is a possible D gene (5 bases). Germline V CDR1 and CDR2: MGHDK, SYGVNS. Trimming took off 6 bases at V and 5 bases at J, with 10 bases between the two ends. This CDR3 is 12 amino acids long. The CDR3 DNA sequence: TGTGCCAGCAGCAGGGCCGGGTATGGCTACACCTTC. Translated, it gives CASSRAGYGYTF.

The chain couples TRBV11-2 to TRBJ1-2; 9 nucleotides align to TRBD1. With 6 bases clipped from V and 7 bases from J, the junction kept 12 bases outside the gene matches. CDR1 and CDR2 (germline): SGHAT, FQNNGV. This CDR3 contains 15 residues. The CDR3, as DNA: TGTGCCAGCAGTTCTAGTGACAGGGGGGGAAGTGGCTACACCTTC. The encoded protein is CASSSSDRGGSGYTF.